The present T cell receptor (beta chain) was sequenced within a study of CD8+ T cells in alopecia areata (dated by TCRdb to the late 2010s). With respect to the entire study: Treated patients were enrolled in an open-label pilot trial of oral tofacitinib at 5 to 10 mg twice daily for moderate-to-severe alopecia areata. For the treated patients, the SALT score, which quantifies what percentage of scalp surface area is affected, served as the measure of disease severity. Biopsies were taken from tofacitinib-treated patients at baseline and again at 4 and 24 weeks into treatment, and several of those patients also had a later scalp biopsy. Tofacitinib was administered for 6 to 18 months, and 6 months of follow-up off drug were then conducted to assess delayed response and recurrence. To study T cell clonal expansion in alopecia areata, the researchers applied high-throughput TCRbeta sequencing to both the C3H/HeJ mouse model and human patients. Clonality in the scalp was compared among normal scalp (n=4), patchy alopecia areata scalp (n=8), and alopecia totalis/universalis scalp (n=8). On the human side, TCRbeta sequencing was run on scalp tissue and on sorted CD4+ and CD8+ peripheral blood T cells from healthy controls and from alopecia areata patients with either patchy or totalis/universalis disease. Amplification of TCRbeta CDR3 regions was done by immunoSEQ multiplex PCR using 35 Vbeta forward primers and 13 Jbeta reverse primers. RNA was obtained with the PAXgene miRNA kit for fixed scalp, the miRNeasy kit for PBMCs, and the RNeasy kit for mouse skin. Here is what the overall study found, with its caveats: Many expanded lesional clones were found to persist in scalp and blood during tofacitinib treatment, and relapse after treatment cessation may be partly explained by this persistence. Compared with normal scalp, lesional scalp, particularly in alopecia totalis/universalis, had higher clonality and more expanded CD8+ clones, which suggests antigenic drive. Tofacitinib significantly decreased scalp clonality and the number of expanded CD8+ clones among the top 100 scalp clones. Because the treated cohort was small and had just a single nonresponder, larger studies are needed to establish links between baseline CD8+ expansion and response. Unlike mouse skin, where gammadelta T cells dominate, normal human skin contains resident alphabeta T cells that get sequenced too, which complicates analysis of the scalp TCR repertoire. Shared TCR sequences between patients were less evident than in mice, which may be partly attributable to HLA diversity in the patient population.

Details on this clone: Which antigen it targets is not known. No base qualities exist here, and no much larger clone lies one base off it.

Library prep was done by the immunoSEQ multiplex PCR assay. RNA was extracted from all samples and reverse transcribed into cDNA, which served as template for TCR sequencing. First-strand cDNA was synthesized with SuperScript III using a 2:1 mix of oligo-dT and random hexamers. Amplification bias was assessed with a synthetic immune receptor repertoire, and residual bias was removed computationally. The source study handled its data this way. Raw reads were preprocessed for error removal, and CDR3 was defined according to IMGT conventions as running from the conserved cysteine to phenylalanine. Clonality was computed by normalizing Shannon entropy by log2 of the number of productive unique TCRs and subtracting the result from 1. CD4 or CD8 identity of scalp clones was inferred by cross-referencing scalp TCRbeta sequences with sorted blood CD4 and CD8 repertoires. As stored in TCRdb, this immuneACCESS dataset retains in-frame rearrangements with V and J assigned. A fraction of the clones does not appear; measured against another copy, unresolved V genes explain less than half of the discrepancy, and the remainder lacks a known reason. V, J and clone size reflect that table, while D and trimming were determined from the DNA. For this sample the table gives some 180,000 clones, of which approximately 53% were detected only once. The ten largest make up 11% of the sample.

The time point label of this sample denotes: roughly 24 weeks on oral tofacitinib. What this sample's treatment or condition label stands for: oral pan-JAK inhibitor, 5-10 mg twice daily. Peripheral blood and lesional scalp punch biopsies were obtained from patients with alopecia areata. PBMCs were isolated by density centrifugation and stained for CD3, CD4 and CD8, after which CD4+ and CD8+ T cells were sorted on a FACSAria. V is cut back by 0 bases and J by 4 bases, with 6 bases in the junction unmatched. CDR1 and CDR2 were assigned from the germline V gene as SGDLS and YYNGEE. CDR3 length: 15 amino acids, cysteine to phenylalanine. Only the CDR3 portion is preserved as DNA: 45 bases, with reading frame beginning at the first base.

This clonotype was obtained from a human donor with alopecia areata. The rearrangement joined TRBV9 to TRBJ2-7, and 8 bases in between align with TRBD2. The starting material was CD8+ T cells sorted from blood, obtained at week 24, from a patient treated with tofacitinib. The CDR3 reads CASSVGGSGVYEQYF. In nucleotides, the sequence is TGTGCCAGCAGCGTAGGCGGTAGCGGGGTGTACGAGCAGTACTTC.